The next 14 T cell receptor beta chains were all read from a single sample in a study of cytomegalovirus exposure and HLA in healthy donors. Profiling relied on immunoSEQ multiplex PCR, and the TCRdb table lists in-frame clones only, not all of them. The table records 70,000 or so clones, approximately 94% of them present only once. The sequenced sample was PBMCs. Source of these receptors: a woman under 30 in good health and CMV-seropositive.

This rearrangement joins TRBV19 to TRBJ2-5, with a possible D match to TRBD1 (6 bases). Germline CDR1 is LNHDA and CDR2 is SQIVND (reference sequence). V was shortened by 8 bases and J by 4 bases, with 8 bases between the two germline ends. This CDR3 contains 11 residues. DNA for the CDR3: TGTGCCAGTTCAGGGGCAGAGACCCAGTACTTC. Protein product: CASSGAETQYF. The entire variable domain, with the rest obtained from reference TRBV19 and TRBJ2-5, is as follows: DGGITQSPKYLFRKEGQNVTLSCEQNLNHDAMYWYRQDPGQGLRLIYYSQIVNDFQKGDIAEGYSVSREKKESFPLTVTSAQKNPTAFYLCASSGAETQYFGPGTRLLVL.

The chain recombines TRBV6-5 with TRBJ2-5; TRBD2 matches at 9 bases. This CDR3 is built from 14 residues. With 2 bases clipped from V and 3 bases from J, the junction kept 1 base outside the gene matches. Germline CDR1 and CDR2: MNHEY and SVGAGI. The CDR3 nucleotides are TGTGCCAGCAGTTACGTAGCGGGAGAAGAGACCCAGTACTTC. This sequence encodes CASSYVAGEETQYF.

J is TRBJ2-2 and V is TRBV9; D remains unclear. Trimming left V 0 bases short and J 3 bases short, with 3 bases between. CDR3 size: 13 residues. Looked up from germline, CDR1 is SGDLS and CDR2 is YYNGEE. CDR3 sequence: CASSVAYTGELFF. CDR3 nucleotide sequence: TGTGCCAGCAGCGTAGCTTACACCGGGGAGCTGTTTTTT.

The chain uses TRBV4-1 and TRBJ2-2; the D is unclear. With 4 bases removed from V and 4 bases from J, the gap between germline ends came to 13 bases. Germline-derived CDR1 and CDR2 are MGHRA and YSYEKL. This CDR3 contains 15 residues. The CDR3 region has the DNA TGCGCCAGCAGCCTTGTTATCGTCGGCACCGGGGAGCTGTTTTTT. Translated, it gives CASSLVIVGTGELFF.

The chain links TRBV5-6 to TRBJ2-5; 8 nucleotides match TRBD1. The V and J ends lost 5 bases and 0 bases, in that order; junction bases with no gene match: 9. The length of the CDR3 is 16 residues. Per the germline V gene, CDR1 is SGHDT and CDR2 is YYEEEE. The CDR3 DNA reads TGTGCCAGCAGAGTCCAGGACAGGGAGTACCAAGAGACCCAGTACTTC. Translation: CASRVQDREYQETQYF.

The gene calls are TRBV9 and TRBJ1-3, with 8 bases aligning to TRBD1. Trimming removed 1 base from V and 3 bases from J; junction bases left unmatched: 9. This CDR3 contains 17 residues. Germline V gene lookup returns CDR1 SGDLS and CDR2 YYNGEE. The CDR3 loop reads CASSVSPTGGDGNTIYF. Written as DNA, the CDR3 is TGTGCCAGCAGCGTATCCCCAACAGGGGGGGATGGAAACACCATATATTTT.

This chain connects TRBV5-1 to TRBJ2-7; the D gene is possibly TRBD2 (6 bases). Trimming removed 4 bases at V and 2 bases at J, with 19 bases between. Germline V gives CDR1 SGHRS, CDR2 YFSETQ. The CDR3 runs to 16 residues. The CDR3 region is CASSQELAPLPYEQYF. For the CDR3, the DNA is TGCGCCAGCAGCCAGGAACTAGCCCCTTTGCCCTACGAGCAGTACTTC. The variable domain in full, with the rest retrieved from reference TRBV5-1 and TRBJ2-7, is KAGVTQTPRYLIKTRGQQVTLSCSPISGHRSVSWYQQTPGQGLQFLFEYFSETQRNKGNFPGRFSGRQFSNSRSEMNVSTLELGDSALYLCASSQELAPLPYEQYFGPGTRLTVT.

The CDR3 DNA reads TGTGCCAGCAGCCCGACAGGGGCATACGATAAGCAGTACTTC. Translated, it gives CASSPTGAYDKQYF. The chain employs TRBV2 and TRBJ2-7; 8 nucleotides agree with TRBD1. The J segment lost 8 bases and the V segment lost 6 bases, leaving 12 bases of the junction unmatched. Germline V lookup: CDR1 SNHLY, CDR2 FYNNEI. The CDR3 is 14 amino acids. Variable domain in full (rest from reference TRBV2 and TRBJ2-7): EPEVTQTPSHQVTQMGQEVILRCVPISNHLYFYWYRQILGQKVEFLVSFYNNEISEKSEIFDDQFSVERPDGSNFTLKIRSTKLEDSAMYFCASSPTGAYDKQYFGPGTRLTVT.

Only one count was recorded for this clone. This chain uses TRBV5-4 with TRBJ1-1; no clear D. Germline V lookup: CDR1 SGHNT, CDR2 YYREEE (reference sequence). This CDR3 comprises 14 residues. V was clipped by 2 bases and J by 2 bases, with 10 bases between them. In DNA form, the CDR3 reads TGTGCCAGCAGCTTTTCTCGGGTTAACACTGAAGCTTTCTTT. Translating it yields CASSFSRVNTEAFF.

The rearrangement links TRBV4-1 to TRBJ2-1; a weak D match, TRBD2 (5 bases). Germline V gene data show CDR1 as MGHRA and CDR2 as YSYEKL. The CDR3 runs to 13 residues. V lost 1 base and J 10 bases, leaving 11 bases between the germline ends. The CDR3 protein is CASSQAGTREQFF. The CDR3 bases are TGCGCCAGCAGCCAAGCGGGAACAAGGGAGCAGTTCTTC.

The CDR3 loop reads CASSQTSGGNSPLHF. DNA for the CDR3: TGTGCCAGCAGCCAAACGTCAGGGGGTAATTCACCCCTCCACTTT. V and J are TRBV14 and TRBJ1-6; 7 bases fit TRBD1. Germline loops: CDR1 SGHDN, CDR2 FVKESK. The CDR3 is 15 residues long. Trimming at V came to 2 bases and at J to 6 bases, leaving 4 bases not matched to a gene.

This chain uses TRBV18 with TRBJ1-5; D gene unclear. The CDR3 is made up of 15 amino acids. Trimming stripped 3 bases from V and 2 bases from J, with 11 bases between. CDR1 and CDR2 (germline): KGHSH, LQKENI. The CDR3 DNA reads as TGTGCCAGCTCACCTTTACCCGCGGGCAATCAGCCCCAGCATTTT. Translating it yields CASSPLPAGNQPQHF. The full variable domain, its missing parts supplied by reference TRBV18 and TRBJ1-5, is NAGVMQNPRHLVRRRGQEARLRCSPMKGHSHVYWYRQLPEEGLKFMVYLQKENIIDESGMPKERFSAEFPKEGPSILRIQQVVRGDSAAYFCASSPLPAGNQPQHFGDGTRLSIL.

The CDR3 spells CASTPVTGEAQYF. CDR3 coding DNA: TGTGCCAGCACCCCGGTGACAGGGGAGGCCCAGTACTTC. The rearrangement joins TRBV27 to TRBJ2-5; 8 bases match TRBD1. The trim removed 7 bases at V and 9 bases at J, leaving 10 bases unmatched. The CDR3 is made up of 13 amino acids. CDR1 and CDR2 from the germline V gene are MNHEY and SMNVEV (reference sequence).

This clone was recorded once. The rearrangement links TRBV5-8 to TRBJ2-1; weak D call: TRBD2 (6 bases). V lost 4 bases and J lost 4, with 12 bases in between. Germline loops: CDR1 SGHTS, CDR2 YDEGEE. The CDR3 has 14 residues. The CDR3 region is CASSAAGTYNEQFF. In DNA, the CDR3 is TGTGCCAGCAGCGCGGCGGGGACGTACAATGAGCAGTTCTTC.